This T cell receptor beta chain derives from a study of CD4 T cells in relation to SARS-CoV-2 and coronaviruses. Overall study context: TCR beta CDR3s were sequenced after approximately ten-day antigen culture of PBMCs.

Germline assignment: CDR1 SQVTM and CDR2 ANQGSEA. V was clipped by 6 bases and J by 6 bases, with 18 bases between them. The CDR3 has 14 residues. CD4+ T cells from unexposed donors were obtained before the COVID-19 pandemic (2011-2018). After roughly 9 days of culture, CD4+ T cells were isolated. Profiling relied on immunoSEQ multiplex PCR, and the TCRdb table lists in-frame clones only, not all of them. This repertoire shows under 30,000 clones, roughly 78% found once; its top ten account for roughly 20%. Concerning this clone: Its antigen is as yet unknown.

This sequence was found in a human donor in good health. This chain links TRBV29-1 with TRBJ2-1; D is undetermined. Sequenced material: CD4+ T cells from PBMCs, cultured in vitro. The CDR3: CSVLQALGGNEQFF. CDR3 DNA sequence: TGCAGCGTCCTCCAGGCTTTGGGTGGCAATGAGCAGTTCTTC.